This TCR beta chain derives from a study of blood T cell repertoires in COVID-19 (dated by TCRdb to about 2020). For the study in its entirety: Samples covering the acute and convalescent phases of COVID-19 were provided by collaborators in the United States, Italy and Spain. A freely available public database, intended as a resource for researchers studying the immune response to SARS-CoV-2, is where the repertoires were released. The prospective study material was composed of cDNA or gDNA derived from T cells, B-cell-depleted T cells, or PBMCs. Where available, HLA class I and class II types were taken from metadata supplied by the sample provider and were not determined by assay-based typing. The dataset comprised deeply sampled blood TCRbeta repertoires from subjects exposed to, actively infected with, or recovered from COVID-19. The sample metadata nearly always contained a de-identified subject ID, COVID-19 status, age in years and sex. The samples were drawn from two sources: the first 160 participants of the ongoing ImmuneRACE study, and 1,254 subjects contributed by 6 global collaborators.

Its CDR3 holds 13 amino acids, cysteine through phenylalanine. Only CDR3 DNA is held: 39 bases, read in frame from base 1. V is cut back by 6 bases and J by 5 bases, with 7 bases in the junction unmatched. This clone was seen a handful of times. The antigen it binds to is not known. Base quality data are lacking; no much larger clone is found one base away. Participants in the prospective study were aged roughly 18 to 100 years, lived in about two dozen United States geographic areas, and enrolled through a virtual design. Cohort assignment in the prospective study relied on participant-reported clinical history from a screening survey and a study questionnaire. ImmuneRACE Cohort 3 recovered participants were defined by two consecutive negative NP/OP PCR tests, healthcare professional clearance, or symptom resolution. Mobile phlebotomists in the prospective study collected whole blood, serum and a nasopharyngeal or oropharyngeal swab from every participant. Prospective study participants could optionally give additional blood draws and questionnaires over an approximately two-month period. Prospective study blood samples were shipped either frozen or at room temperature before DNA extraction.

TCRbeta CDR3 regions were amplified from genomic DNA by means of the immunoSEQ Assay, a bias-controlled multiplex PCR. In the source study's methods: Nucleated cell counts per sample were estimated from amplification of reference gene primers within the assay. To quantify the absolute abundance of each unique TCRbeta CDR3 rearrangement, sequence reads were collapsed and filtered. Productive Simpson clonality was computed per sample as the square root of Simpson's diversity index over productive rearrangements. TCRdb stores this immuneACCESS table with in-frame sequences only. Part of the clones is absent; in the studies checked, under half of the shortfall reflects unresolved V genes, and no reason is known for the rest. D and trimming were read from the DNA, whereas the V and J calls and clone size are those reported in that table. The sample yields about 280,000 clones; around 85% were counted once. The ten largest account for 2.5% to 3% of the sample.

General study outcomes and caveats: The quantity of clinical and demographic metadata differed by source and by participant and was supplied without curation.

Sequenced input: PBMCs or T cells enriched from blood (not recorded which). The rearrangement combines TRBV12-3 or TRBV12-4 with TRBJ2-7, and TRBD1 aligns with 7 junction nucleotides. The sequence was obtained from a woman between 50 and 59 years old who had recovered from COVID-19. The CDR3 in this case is CASRRDSVDEQYF. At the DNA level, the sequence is TGTGCCAGCAGAAGGGACAGTGTGGACGAGCAGTACTTC.